Reported below is one T cell receptor (beta chain). The antigen remains unidentified. Trimming took 4 bases from V and 4 from J, leaving 13 bases between them. Germline V gives CDR1 SGHAT, CDR2 FQNNGV. CDR3 length: 15 residues. The sample originates from a study of cytomegalovirus exposure and HLA in healthy donors. PCR amplification relied on 60 Vbeta primers (plus 13 Jbeta primers). Profiled with immunoSEQ multiplex PCR; TCRdb holds only in-frame clones, not every one. The sample carries around 190,000 clones, roughly 85% recorded once. Overall study findings and caveats: The Asian-associated ancestry cluster reportedly had fewer N-insertions than the 666-donor mean in a later analysis. Around 160 TCR beta chains were listed as cytomegalovirus-associated.

This sequence joins TRBV11-2 and TRBJ2-2, with D possibly being TRBD2 (5 bases). Sequencing was done on a sample of PBMCs. This TCR was sampled from a woman under 40 in good health and CMV-seropositive. The CDR3 bases are TGTGCCAGCAGCTCCGTAGGGCGGGCCACCGGGGAGCTGTTTTTT. Its protein product is CASSSVGRATGELFF.